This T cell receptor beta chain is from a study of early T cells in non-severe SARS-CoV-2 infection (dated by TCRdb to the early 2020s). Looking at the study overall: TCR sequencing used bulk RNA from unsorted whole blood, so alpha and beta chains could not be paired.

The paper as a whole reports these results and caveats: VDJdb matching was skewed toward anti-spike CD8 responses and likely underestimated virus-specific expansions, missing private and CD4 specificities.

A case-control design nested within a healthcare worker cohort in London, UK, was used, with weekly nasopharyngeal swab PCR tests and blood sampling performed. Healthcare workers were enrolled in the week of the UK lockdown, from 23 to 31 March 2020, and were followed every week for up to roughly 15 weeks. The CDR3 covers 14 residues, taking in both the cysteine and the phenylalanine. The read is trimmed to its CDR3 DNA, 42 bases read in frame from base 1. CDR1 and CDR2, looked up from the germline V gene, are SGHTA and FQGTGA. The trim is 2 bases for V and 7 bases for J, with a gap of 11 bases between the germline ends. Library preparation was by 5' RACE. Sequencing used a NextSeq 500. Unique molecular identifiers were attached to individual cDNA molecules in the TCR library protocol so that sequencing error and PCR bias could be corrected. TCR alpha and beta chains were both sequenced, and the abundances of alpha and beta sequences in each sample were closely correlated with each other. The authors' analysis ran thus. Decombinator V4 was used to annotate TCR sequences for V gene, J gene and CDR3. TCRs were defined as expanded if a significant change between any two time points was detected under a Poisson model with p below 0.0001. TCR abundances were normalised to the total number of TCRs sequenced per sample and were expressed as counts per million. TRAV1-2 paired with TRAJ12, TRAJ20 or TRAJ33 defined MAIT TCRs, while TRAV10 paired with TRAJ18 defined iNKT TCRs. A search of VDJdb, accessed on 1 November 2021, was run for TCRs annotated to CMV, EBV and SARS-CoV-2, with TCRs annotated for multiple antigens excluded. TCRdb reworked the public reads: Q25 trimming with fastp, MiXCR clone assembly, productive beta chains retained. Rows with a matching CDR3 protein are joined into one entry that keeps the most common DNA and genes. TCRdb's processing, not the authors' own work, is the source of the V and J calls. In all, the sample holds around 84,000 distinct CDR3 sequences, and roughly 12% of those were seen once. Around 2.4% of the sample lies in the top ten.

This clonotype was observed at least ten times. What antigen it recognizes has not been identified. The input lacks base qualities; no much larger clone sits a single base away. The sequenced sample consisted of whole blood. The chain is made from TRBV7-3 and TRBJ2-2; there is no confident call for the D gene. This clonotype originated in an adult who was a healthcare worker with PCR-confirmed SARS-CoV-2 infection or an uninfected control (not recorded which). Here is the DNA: TGTGCCAGCAGCTTAGACAAGATCATCGGGGAGCTGTTTTTT. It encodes CASSLDKIIGELFF.